Detailed here is one T cell receptor (beta chain). The sample belongs to a study of control samples from healthy donors and cancer patients. The V end lost 2 bases, the J end lost 3 bases, and 14 bases lay between the germline ends. The CDR3 consists of 15 residues. In germline, CDR1 is SGHRS, CDR2 YFSETQ. Produced via immunoSEQ multiplex PCR; TCRdb's table is partial and in-frame only. This sample carries about 94,000 clones, over 75% of them seen once, and the ten largest clones take about 4%. The specimen was blood. The V gene is TRBV5-1, the J gene TRBJ1-1, with D possibly TRBD1 on 5 matching bases. The TCR originated in a young woman in good health. The CDR3 coding sequence is TGCGCCAGCAGCTTAGACAGTGACCAATACACTGAAGCTTTCTTT. Amino acid sequence: CASSLDSDQYTEAFF.